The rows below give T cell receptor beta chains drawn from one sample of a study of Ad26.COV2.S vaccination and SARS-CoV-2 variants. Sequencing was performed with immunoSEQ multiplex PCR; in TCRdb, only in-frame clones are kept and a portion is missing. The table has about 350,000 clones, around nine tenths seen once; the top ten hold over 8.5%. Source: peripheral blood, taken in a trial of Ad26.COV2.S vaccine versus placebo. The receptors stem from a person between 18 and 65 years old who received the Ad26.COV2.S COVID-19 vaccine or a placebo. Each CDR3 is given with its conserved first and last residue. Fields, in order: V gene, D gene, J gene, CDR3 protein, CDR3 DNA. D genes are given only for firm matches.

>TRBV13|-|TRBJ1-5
CASSSRYSNQPQHF
TGTGCCAGCAGTTCCAGATATAGCAATCAGCCCCAGCATTTT
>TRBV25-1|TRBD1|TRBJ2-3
CASSNRQGSDTQYF
TGTGCCAGCAGTAACCGACAGGGGTCAGATACGCAGTATTTT
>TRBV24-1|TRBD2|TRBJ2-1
CATSDPGRGGRSYNEQFF
TGTGCCACCAGTGATCCGGGCCGGGGGGGTCGCTCCTACAATGAGCAGTTCTTC
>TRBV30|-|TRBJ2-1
CAWTVPRERHNEQFF
TGTGCCTGGACGGTTCCCCGGGAGCGACACAATGAGCAGTTCTTC
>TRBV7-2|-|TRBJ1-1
CASSLEVFTEAFF
TGTGCCAGCAGCTTAGAGGTGTTCACTGAAGCTTTCTTT
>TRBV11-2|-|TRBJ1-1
CASSFDGRQLNTEAFF
TGTGCCAGCAGCTTTGATGGAAGACAACTGAACACTGAAGCTTTCTTT
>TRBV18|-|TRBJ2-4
CASSPPGTKNIQYF
TGTGCCAGCTCACCCCCGGGGACCAAAAACATTCAGTACTTC
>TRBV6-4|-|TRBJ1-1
CASSDSWRDPNTEAFF
TGTGCCAGCAGTGACTCTTGGAGAGATCCGAACACTGAAGCTTTCTTT
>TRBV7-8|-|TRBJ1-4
CASSSRGPSTNEKLFF
TGTGCCAGCAGCTCGAGAGGGCCATCAACTAATGAAAAACTGTTTTTT
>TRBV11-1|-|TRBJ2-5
CASSLGDRETQYF
TGTGCCAGCAGCTTAGGAGACAGAGAGACCCAGTACTTC
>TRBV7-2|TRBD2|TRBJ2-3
CASSPGLAGARGTDTQYF
TGTGCCAGCAGCCCGGGACTAGCGGGAGCCAGGGGCACAGATACGCAGTATTTT
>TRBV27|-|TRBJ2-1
CASSLLSVIGTKNEQFF
TGTGCCAGCAGTTTATTATCAGTAATAGGGACGAAAAATGAGCAGTTCTTC
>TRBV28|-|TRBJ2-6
CASSFGVSGANVLTF
TGTGCCAGCAGTTTTGGGGTGTCTGGGGCCAACGTCCTGACTTTC
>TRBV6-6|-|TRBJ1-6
CASSQTASSYNSPLHF
TGTGCCAGCAGTCAGACAGCGAGCTCCTATAATTCACCCCTCCACTTT
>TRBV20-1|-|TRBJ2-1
CSASPHGDPSDVGKFF
TGCAGTGCTAGTCCTCACGGAGACCCCTCCGATGTAGGAAAGTTCTTC
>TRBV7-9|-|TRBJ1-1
CASSSARGGPMNTEAFF
TGTGCCAGCAGCTCCGCTAGGGGGGGACCGATGAACACTGAAGCTTTCTTT
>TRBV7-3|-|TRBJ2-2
CASNNYTGELFF
TGTGCCAGCAATAATTACACCGGGGAGCTGTTTTTT
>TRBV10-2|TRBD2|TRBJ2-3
CASSEQRGVTDTQYF
TGCGCCAGCAGTGAGCAGCGGGGGGTAACAGATACGCAGTATTTT